This T cell receptor beta chain was sequenced during a study of blood T cell repertoires in COVID-19. The CDR3 loop spans 13 amino acids. J gave up 7 bases and V 6 bases, and 9 bases lay outside the gene matches. Here immunoSEQ multiplex PCR was the method, and the copy in TCRdb shows in-frame clones only, minus some. The profile shows approximately 92,000 clones, 86% of them singletons. The sequencing input was peripheral blood. This receptor was taken from a woman in her sixties in a cohort sampled during active or convalescent COVID-19. The chain couples TRBV12-3 or TRBV12-4 to TRBJ2-7; the match to TRBD2 covers 7 bases. CDR3 DNA sequence: TGTGCCAGCAGCCCCGGGGGGATTCGGGAGCAGTACTTC. Residues: CASSPGGIREQYF.